The clone carrying this T cell receptor beta chain was recorded a few times. What it recognizes is unknown. With 60 Vbeta and 13 Jbeta primers, the PCR was carried out. Libraries were prepared by immunoSEQ multiplex PCR; TCRdb keeps only in-frame clonotypes and omits some of them. Of 85,000 to 130,000 clones listed, about 70% are singletons. Unrecorded immune exposure was likely among donors, who were nominally healthy when sampled. These data come from a study of cytomegalovirus exposure and HLA in healthy donors. The CDR3 contains 16 residues. Germline CDR1 reads MGHRA; CDR2 reads YSYEKL. Trimming left V 3 bases short and J 3 bases short, with 15 bases between. Points from the study as a whole: Exclusion as indistinguishable affected some V segments, including TRBV6-2 and TRBV6-3. Trimming of TCR beta V- and J-genes showed a link, identified in a later analysis, to a missense DCLRE1C variant.

The V and J genes are TRBV4-1 and TRBJ2-1, with D possibly matching TRBD2 (5 bases). The specimen was PBMCs. The TCR sequence derives from a woman younger than 30 in good health and CMV-seropositive. CDR3 in amino acids: CASSHLWASSYNEQFF. The CDR3 DNA sequence: TGCGCCAGCAGCCATCTCTGGGCTAGCAGCTACAATGAGCAGTTCTTC.